The TCR beta chain under discussion was sequenced for a study of blood T cell repertoires in COVID-19. Study at large: Material from acute and convalescent COVID-19 was sourced from the United States, Italy and Spain. Sample material is recorded as cDNA or gDNA derived from T cells, B-cell-depleted T cells, or PBMCs.

Germline V gives CDR1 MGHRA, CDR2 YSYEKL. The V end lost 1 base, the J end lost 8 bases, and 17 bases lay between the germline ends. This CDR3 has 15 amino acids. Measured with immunoSEQ multiplex PCR; TCRdb has only the in-frame clones, and not every one. Of about 60,000 clones detected, approximately 91% appear once; the ten largest clones hold approximately 15%. The sequence was obtained from an older woman with active COVID-19. Sequencing was carried out using peripheral blood. The chain is built from TRBV4-1 and TRBJ1-2; no clear D gene. CDR3 sequence: CASSQGSLSGRGYTF. Written as DNA, the CDR3 is TGCGCCAGCAGCCAAGGCTCCCTAAGTGGTCGGGGCTACACCTTC.